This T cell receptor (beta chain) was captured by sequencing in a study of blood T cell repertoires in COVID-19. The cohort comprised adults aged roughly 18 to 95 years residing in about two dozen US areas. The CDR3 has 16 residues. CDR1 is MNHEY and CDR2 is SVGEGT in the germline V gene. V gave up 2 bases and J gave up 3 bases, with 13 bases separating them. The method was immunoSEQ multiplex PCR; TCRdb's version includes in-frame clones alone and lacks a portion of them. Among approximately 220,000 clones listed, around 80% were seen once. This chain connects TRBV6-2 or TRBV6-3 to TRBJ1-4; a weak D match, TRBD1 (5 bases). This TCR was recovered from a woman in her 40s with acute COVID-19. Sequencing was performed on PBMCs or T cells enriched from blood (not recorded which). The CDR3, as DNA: TGTGCCAGCAGTTACATAGAGCAGGGATCTAATGAAAAACTGTTTTTT. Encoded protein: CASSYIEQGSNEKLFF.